This T cell receptor beta chain is drawn from a study of a mutant IDH1 vaccine in newly diagnosed glioma. Study information: Once 4-6 weeks had passed after radiotherapy alone, vaccination started, or it started with temozolomide cycles.

The time point: week 47, end of study. In the vaccine, a single dose held 300 ug of the mutant IDH1 20-mer peptide, along with topical imiquimod. Libraries were prepared by immunoSEQ multiplex PCR; TCRdb keeps only in-frame clonotypes and omits some of them. This repertoire shows over 45,000 clones, approximately 75% found once; its top ten account for 5.3%. Per germline, CDR1 SGHDN and CDR2 FVKESK. V was clipped by 5 bases and J by 3 bases, with 17 bases between them. The CDR3 covers 16 residues. As for this clone: Antigen specificity is unknown.

Sample: PBMCs, taken from a glioma patient whose treatment included an IDH1 peptide vaccine. The genes are TRBV14 and TRBJ1-3; D is unresolved. This receptor was taken from a man in his fifties with glioma. For the CDR3, the DNA is TGTGCCAGCAGCGAACTCAGGTCCCGGGGTGGAAACACCATATATTTT. Translating it yields CASSELRSRGGNTIYF.